This TCR beta chain stems from a study of T cells in Graves' hyperthyroidism and ophthalmopathy. This clonotype was observed many times. The investigators amplified TCR beta CDR3 regions from RNA transcripts. The TCR CDR3 first-round RT-PCR relied on the HTBI primer set. TCRdb itself ran the multiplex PCR reads through MiXCR, one entry per CDR3 protein. This sample has some 350,000 distinct CDR3 sequences; roughly an eighth occur once, and the top ten carry 34%. Trimming pared 8 bases from V and 2 bases from J, leaving 16 bases between. CDR1 and CDR2 from the germline V gene are SNHLY and FYNNEI. The length of the CDR3 is 15 residues.

Sequenced material: blood. V is TRBV2 and J is TRBJ1-5, with D tentatively TRBD1 (5 bases). The sequence was collected from a woman aged 40 to 49 with Graves' ophthalmopathy. CDR3 sequence reads: CASQLVGTGNQPQHF. CDR3 in DNA: TGTGCCAGCCAATTGGTGGGGACCGGCAATCAGCCCCAGCATTTT. Full variable domain (outside the CDR3, taken from reference TRBV2 and TRBJ1-5): EPEVTQTPSHQVTQMGQEVILRCVPISNHLYFYWYRQILGQKVEFLVSFYNNEISEKSEIFDDQFSVERPDGSNFTLKIRSTKLEDSAMYFCASQLVGTGNQPQHFGDGTRLSIL.